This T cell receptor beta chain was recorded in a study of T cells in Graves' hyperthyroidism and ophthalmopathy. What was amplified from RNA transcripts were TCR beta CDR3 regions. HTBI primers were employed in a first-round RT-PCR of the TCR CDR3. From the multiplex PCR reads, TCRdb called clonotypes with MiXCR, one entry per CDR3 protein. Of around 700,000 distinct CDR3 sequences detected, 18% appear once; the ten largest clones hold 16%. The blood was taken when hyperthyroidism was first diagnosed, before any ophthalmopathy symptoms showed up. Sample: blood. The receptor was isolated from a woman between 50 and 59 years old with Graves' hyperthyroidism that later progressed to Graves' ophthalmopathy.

The CDR3 DNA follows: TGTGCCAGTGCACGGGACAGGGGAATTGGGACCCAGTACTTC. It translates to CASARDRGIGTQYF. The gene calls are TRBV19 and TRBJ2-5; 10 positions agree with TRBD1. The V and J ends lost 8 bases and 7 bases, in that order; junction bases with no gene match: 10. The length of the CDR3 is 14 residues. The germline CDR1 and CDR2 sequences are LNHDA and SQIVND (reference sequence).